Sequencing of this T cell receptor (beta chain) was carried out in a study of T-cell reconstitution after alpha-beta-depleted transplantation in children. Study findings and constraints: Where alpha-beta T cells came from about two months after transplant was reportedly several hundred expanded graft clones.

CDR1 is SQVTM and CDR2 is ANQGSEA in the germline V gene. CDR3 size: 14 residues. V lost 3 bases and J lost 3; bases outside the gene matches: 4. TCRbeta library construction was performed incorporating unique molecular identifiers. TCRdb itself ran the PCR reads through MiXCR, one entry per CDR3 protein. The sample records roughly 150,000 distinct CDR3 sequences, around 10% being singletons. This clonotype was recorded at least ten times. The antigen is unknown. This clonotype originated in a boy aged 2-15 years with acute myeloid leukemia, due to receive a stem cell transplant. The V call is TRBV29-1, the J call TRBJ2-5; 10 bases agree with TRBD1. Material: PBMCs, obtained before TCRalphabeta/CD19-depleted stem cell transplant. The CDR3 sequence: CSVDMGQGKETQYF. DNA of the CDR3: TGCAGCGTTGATATGGGACAGGGGAAAGAGACCCAGTACTTC.